This T cell receptor (beta chain) came from a study of breast tumors, draining lymph nodes, adjacent tissues. On this clonotype itself: A junction end diverges from the germline sequence, so it may reflect a read error.

TCRdb recomputed calls from the multiplex PCR reads with MiXCR, one row per CDR3 protein. The sample shows roughly 19,000 distinct CDR3 sequences, roughly 50% of them seen only once. This CDR3 is 12 amino acids long. CDR1 and CDR2 from the germline V gene are SQVTM and ANQGSEA. V and J are TRBV29-1 and TRBJ2-6; D could derive from TRBD1 or TRBD2 (5 bases each). Sequenced: breast tumor tissue. The TCR comes from a female donor with breast cancer. Some clones in this sample may be carry-over from other donors' samples. CDR3 nucleotides: TGCAGCGTTGTGTCCGGGGCCTACGTCCTGACTTTC. Translated: CSVVSGAYVLTF.